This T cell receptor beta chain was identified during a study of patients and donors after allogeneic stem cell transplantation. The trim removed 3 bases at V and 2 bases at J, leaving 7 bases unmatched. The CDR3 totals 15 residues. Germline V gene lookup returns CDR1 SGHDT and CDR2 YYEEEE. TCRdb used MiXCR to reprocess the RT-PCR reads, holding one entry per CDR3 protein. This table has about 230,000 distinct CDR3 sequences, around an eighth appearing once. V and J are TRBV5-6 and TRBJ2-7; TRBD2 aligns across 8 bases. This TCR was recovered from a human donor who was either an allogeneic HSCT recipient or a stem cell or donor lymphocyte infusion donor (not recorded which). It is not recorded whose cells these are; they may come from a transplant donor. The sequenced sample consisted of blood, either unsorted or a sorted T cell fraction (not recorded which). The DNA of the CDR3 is TGTGCCAGCAGCTCCCCACTAGCGGCTACCTACGAGCAGTACTTC. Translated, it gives CASSSPLAATYEQYF. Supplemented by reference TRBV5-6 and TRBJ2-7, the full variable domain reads DAGVTQSPTHLIKTRGQQVTLRCSPKSGHDTVSWYQQALGQGPQFIFQYYEEEERQRGNFPDRFSGHQFPNYSSELNVNALLLGDSALYLCASSSPLAATYEQYFGPGTRLTVT.